What follows is one TCR beta chain and its context. The repertoire was sequenced with immunoSEQ multiplex PCR; TCRdb's copy has only in-frame clones and lacks some. The sample carries more than 200,000 clones, about 84% recorded once. This specimen comes from a study of blood T cell repertoires in COVID-19. The CDR3 loop spans 15 amino acids. Germline V gene sequence: CDR1 KGHSH, CDR2 LQKENI. Between the trimmed V and J ends, which lost 3 bases and 4 bases, there was a span of 15 bases. This receptor was obtained from a woman aged 40 to 50 with acute COVID-19. Sequencing was carried out using PBMCs or T cells enriched from blood (not recorded which). The chain carries TRBV18 and TRBJ1-2; possible D gene TRBD1, 6 bases. This CDR3 reads CASSPRDTSSYGYTF. Here the CDR3 DNA reads TGTGCCAGCTCACCTCGGGACACCTCTTCCTATGGCTACACCTTC.